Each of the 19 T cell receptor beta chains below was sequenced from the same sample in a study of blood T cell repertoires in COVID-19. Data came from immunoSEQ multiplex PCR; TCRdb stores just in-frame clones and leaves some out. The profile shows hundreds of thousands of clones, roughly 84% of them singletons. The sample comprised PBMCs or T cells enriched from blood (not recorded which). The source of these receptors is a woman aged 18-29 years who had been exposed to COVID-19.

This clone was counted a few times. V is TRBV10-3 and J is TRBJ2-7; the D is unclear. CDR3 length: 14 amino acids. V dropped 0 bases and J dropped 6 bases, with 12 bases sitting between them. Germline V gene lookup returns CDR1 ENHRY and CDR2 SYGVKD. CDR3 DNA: TGTGCCATCAGTGAGTCAAGGTCTGGGCCCGAGCAGTACTTC. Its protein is CAISESRSGPEQYF.

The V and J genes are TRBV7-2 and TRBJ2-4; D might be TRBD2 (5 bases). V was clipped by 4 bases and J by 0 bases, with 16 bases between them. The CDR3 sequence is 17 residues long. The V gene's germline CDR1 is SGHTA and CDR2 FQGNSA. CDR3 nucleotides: TGTGCCAGCAGCTCCGGACTTGGAACAATAGCCAAAAACATTCAGTACTTC. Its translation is CASSSGLGTIAKNIQYF.

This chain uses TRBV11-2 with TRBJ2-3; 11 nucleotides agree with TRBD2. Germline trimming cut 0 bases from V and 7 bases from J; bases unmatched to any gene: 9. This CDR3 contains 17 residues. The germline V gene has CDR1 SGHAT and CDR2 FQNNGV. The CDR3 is CASSLEVLAGGGNTQYF. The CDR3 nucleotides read TGTGCCAGCAGCTTAGAAGTGCTAGCGGGAGGTGGAAATACGCAGTATTTT.

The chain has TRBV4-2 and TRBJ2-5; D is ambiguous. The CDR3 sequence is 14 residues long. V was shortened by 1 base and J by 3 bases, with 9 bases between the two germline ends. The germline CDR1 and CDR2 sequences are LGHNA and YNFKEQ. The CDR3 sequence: CASSQVGSKETQYF. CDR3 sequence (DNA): TGTGCCAGCAGCCAAGTGGGCTCCAAAGAGACCCAGTACTTC.

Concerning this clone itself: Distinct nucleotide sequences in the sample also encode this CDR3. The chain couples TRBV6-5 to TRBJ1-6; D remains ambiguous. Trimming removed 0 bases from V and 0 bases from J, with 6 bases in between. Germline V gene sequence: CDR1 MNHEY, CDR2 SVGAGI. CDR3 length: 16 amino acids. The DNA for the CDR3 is TGTGCCAGCAGTTACTCGCTGAGCTCCTATAATTCACCCCTCCACTTT. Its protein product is CASSYSLSSYNSPLHF.

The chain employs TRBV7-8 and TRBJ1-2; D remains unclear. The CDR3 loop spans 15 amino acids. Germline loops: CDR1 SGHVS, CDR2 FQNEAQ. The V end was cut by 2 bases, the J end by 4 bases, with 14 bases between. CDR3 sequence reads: CASSLSRQAPYGYTF. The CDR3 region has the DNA TGTGCCAGCAGCTTAAGCCGCCAGGCCCCCTATGGCTACACCTTC.

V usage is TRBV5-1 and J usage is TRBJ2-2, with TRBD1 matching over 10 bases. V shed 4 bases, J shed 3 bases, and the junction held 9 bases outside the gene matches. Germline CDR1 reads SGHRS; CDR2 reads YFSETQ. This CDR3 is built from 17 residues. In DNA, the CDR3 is TGCGCCAGCAGCCATAGACAGGGGGCCCTGGACACCGGGGAGCTGTTTTTT. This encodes CASSHRQGALDTGELFF. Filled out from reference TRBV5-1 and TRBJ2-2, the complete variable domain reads KAGVTQTPRYLIKTRGQQVTLSCSPISGHRSVSWYQQTPGQGLQFLFEYFSETQRNKGNFPGRFSGRQFSNSRSEMNVSTLELGDSALYLCASSHRQGALDTGELFFGEGSRLTVL.

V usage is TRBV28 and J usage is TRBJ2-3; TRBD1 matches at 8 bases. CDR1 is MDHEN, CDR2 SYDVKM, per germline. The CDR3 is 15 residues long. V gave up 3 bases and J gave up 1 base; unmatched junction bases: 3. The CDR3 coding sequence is TGTGCCAGCAGTTTCCCAGGGGGCGGCACAGATACGCAGTATTTT. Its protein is CASSFPGGGTDTQYF.

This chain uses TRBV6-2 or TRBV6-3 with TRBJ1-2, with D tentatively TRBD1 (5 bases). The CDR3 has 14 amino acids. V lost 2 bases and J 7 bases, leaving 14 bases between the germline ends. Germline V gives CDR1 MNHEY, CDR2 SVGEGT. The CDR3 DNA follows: TGTGCCAGCAGTTACCAGGGAGGTCTCGGTGGCTACACCTTC. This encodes CASSYQGGLGGYTF.

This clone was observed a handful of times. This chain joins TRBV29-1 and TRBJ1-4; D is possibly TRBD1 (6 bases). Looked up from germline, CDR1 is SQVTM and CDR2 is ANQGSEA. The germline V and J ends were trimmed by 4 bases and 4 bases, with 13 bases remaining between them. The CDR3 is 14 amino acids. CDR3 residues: CSVVGGRFNEKLFF. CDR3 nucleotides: TGCAGCGTTGTCGGGGGGCGGTTTAATGAAAAACTGTTTTTT.

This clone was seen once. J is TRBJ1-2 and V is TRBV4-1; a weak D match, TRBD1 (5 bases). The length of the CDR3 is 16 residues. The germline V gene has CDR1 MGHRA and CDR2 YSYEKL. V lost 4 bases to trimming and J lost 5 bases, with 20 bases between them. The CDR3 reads CASSPGGGSPSYGYTF. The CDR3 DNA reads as TGCGCCAGCAGCCCCGGCGGGGGGTCCCCTTCTTATGGCTACACCTTC.

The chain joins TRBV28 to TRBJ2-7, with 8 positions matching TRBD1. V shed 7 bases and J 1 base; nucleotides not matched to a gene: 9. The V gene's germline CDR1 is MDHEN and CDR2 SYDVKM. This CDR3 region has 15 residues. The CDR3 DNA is TGTGCCAGCACTATAGGACAGGGATGGTCCTACGAGCAGTACTTC. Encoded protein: CASTIGQGWSYEQYF. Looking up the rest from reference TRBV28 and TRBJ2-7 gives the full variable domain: DVKVTQSSRYLVKRTGEKVFLECVQDMDHENMFWYRQDPGLGLRLIYFSYDVKMKEKGDIPEGYSVSREKKERFSLILESASTNQTSMYLCASTIGQGWSYEQYFGPGTRLTVT.

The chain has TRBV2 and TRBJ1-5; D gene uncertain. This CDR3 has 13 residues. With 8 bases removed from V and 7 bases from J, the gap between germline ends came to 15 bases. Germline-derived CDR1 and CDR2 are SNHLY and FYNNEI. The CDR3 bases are TGTGCCAGCCTCGGGGTGGGTCGGCAGCCCCAGCATTTT. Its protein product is CASLGVGRQPQHF.

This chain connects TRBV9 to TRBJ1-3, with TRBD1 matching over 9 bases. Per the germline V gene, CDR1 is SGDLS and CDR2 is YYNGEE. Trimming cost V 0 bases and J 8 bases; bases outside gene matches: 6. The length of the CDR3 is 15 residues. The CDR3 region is CASSVAPDRGDTIYF. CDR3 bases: TGTGCCAGCAGCGTAGCTCCGGACAGGGGAGACACCATATATTTT.

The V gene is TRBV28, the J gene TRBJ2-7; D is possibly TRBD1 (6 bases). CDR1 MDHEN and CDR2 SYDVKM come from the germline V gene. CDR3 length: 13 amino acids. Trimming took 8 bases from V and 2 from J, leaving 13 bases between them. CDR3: CASEMAGAYEQYF. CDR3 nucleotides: TGTGCCAGCGAAATGGCAGGGGCCTACGAGCAGTACTTC. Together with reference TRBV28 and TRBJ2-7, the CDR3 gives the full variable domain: DVKVTQSSRYLVKRTGEKVFLECVQDMDHENMFWYRQDPGLGLRLIYFSYDVKMKEKGDIPEGYSVSREKKERFSLILESASTNQTSMYLCASEMAGAYEQYFGPGTRLTVT.

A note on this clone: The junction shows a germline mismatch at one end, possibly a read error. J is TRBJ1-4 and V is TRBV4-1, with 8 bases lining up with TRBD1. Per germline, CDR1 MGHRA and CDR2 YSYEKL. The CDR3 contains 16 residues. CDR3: CASSQGPGTGYSFLVF. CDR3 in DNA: TGCGCCAGCAGCCAAGGTCCCGGGACAGGCTACTCATTTTTGGTTTTT.

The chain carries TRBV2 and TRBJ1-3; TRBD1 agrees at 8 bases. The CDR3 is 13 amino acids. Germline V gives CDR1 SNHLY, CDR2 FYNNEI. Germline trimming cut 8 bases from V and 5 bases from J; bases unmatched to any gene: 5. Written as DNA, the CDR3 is TGTGCCAGCGGACAGGGCGATAGAAACACCATATATTTT. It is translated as CASGQGDRNTIYF. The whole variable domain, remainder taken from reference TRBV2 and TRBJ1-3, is EPEVTQTPSHQVTQMGQEVILRCVPISNHLYFYWYRQILGQKVEFLVSFYNNEISEKSEIFDDQFSVERPDGSNFTLKIRSTKLEDSAMYFCASGQGDRNTIYFGEGSWLTVV.

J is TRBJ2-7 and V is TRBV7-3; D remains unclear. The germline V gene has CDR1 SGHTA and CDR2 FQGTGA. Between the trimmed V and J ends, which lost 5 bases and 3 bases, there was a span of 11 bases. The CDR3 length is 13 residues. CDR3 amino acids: CASSDGPLYEQYF. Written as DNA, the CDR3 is TGTGCCAGCAGCGATGGGCCCCTCTACGAGCAGTACTTC.

CDR3 loop: CASSLTGQGGGEQYF. The DNA of the CDR3 is TGTGCCAGCAGCTTGACAGGACAGGGGGGAGGCGAGCAGTACTTC. V and J are TRBV11-2 and TRBJ2-7, with 10 bases identical to TRBD1. This CDR3 comprises 15 residues. In germline, CDR1 is SGHAT, CDR2 FQNNGV. Unmatched junction bases numbered 8, after V lost 3 bases and J lost 6 bases.